A single sample is the source of the 31 T cell receptor beta chains below, sequenced in a study of response to subunit inactivated influenza vaccine. TCRdb reanalysed the RT-PCR reads using MiXCR and keeps one entry per CDR3 protein. The sample carries fewer than 250,000 distinct CDR3 sequences, about an eighth recorded once. This specimen consisted of CD8+ T cells sorted from PBMCs, obtained more than 4 days after vaccination. These TCRs come from a man in his fifties who received an inactivated influenza vaccine.

Many counts were recorded for this clonotype. This chain links TRBV12-3 or TRBV12-4 with TRBJ1-5; D call uncertain. The CDR3 covers 14 residues. Trimming took 3 bases from V and 3 from J, leaving 9 bases between them. The CDR3 DNA follows: TGTGCCAGCAGTTTGGACGGCCTCAATCAGCCCCAGCATTTT. It yields the protein CASSLDGLNQPQHF.

This clonotype was observed many times. V usage is TRBV7-9 and J usage is TRBJ2-7; D is uncertain. This CDR3 is built from 13 residues. Trimming shortened V by 1 base and J by 3 bases, and 7 bases separated the two germline ends. The V gene's germline CDR1 is SEHNR and CDR2 FQNEAQ (reference sequence). The chain's CDR3 is CASSLGALYEQYF. The CDR3 coding sequence is TGTGCCAGCAGCTTAGGAGCGCTCTACGAGCAGTACTTC.

This clonotype was seen at least ten times. The chain recombines TRBV4-3 with TRBJ1-1, with unresolved D. Germline assignment: CDR1 LGHNA and CDR2 YSLEER. The CDR3 extends over 16 amino acids. V was pared by 3 bases and J by 4 bases, with 18 bases between. CDR3: CASSQIMGPRATEAFF. The CDR3 bases are TGCGCCAGCAGCCAGATCATGGGCCCTCGGGCCACTGAAGCTTTCTTT.

The J gene is TRBJ2-1, the V gene TRBV12-3 or TRBV12-4; either TRBD1 or TRBD2 may supply D (7 bases each). The CDR3 is made up of 14 amino acids. V lost 0 bases to trimming and J lost 6 bases, with 9 bases between them. This chain's CDR3 is CASSLARGGNEQFF. The CDR3 DNA follows: TGTGCCAGCAGTTTAGCCAGGGGGGGCAATGAGCAGTTCTTC.

This clonotype came up a few times. V usage is TRBV5-1 and J usage is TRBJ2-7; 8 nucleotides line up with TRBD1. V lost 4 bases to trimming and J lost 0 bases; unmatched junction nucleotides: 9. CDR3 size: 16 residues. Germline assignment: CDR1 SGHRS and CDR2 YFSETQ. This chain's CDR3 is CASSQTTGVSSYEQYF. Here the CDR3 DNA reads TGCGCCAGCAGCCAAACGACAGGGGTTAGCTCCTACGAGCAGTACTTC.

The chain employs TRBV7-9 and TRBJ1-2, with D unclear. Germline values: CDR1 SEHNR, CDR2 FQNEAQ (reference sequence). Between the trimmed V and J ends, which lost 7 bases and 5 bases, there was a span of 11 bases. The CDR3 runs 12 residues. The CDR3 sequence: CASNQGGYGYTF. The CDR3 nucleotides are TGTGCCAGCAACCAAGGAGGGTATGGCTACACCTTC. Filled out from reference TRBV7-9 and TRBJ1-2, the complete variable domain reads DTGVSQNPRHKITKRGQNVTFRCDPISEHNRLYWYRQTLGQGPEFLTYFQNEAQLEKSRLLSDRFSAERPKGSFSTLEIQRTEQGDSAMYLCASNQGGYGYTFGSGTRLTVV.

The gene calls are TRBV7-9 and TRBJ1-2; D is unresolved. The V and J ends lost 5 bases and 8 bases respectively, with 9 bases between them. The CDR3 extends over 11 amino acids. Germline V gives CDR1 SEHNR, CDR2 FQNEAQ (reference sequence). The CDR3 spells CASSPPGGYTF. CDR3 DNA: TGTGCCAGCAGCCCACCTGGGGGCTACACCTTC.

This clonotype was counted ten times or more. The rearrangement uses TRBV28 and TRBJ2-3; 13 bases are shared with TRBD2. V lost 0 bases and J lost 2; bases outside the gene matches: 2. This CDR3 region has 17 residues. The germline V gene encodes CDR1 MDHEN and CDR2 SYDVKM. Written as DNA, the CDR3 is TGTGCCAGCAGTTTATGGGGACTAGCGGGACCCACAGATACGCAGTATTTT. It encodes CASSLWGLAGPTDTQYF.

This rearrangement joins TRBV29-1 to TRBJ2-1; no definite D call. This CDR3 contains 11 residues. The germline V gene has CDR1 SQVTM and CDR2 ANQGSEA. V lost 7 bases to trimming and J lost 6 bases, with 10 bases between them. CDR3 sequence reads: CSGRHGNEQFF. CDR3 DNA sequence: TGCAGCGGCCGACACGGCAATGAGCAGTTCTTC.

The chain couples TRBV20-1 to TRBJ1-3, with D perhaps TRBD1 (5 bases). CDR1 and CDR2 from the germline V gene are DFQATT and SNEGSKA (reference sequence). This CDR3 has 13 residues. Deletions cut 6 bases from V and 3 bases from J, with 12 bases between. CDR3 nucleotides: TGCAGTGCCCCCTGGCAGGGTGGAAACACCATATATTTT. It specifies CSAPWQGGNTIYF.

V usage is TRBV27 and J usage is TRBJ1-1; maybe TRBD1 (5 bases). The CDR3 is 13 amino acids. The V gene lost 4 bases and the J gene lost 3 bases, with 9 bases spanning the gap. Germline V gene lookup returns CDR1 MNHEY and CDR2 SMNVEV (reference sequence). DNA of the CDR3: TGTGCCAGCAGTTATTCAGGGTACACTGAAGCTTTCTTT. It codes for CASSYSGYTEAFF.

This clonotype was detected a few times. Here the CDR3 omits its conserved ending phenylalanine or tryptophan, so a read error is the likely source. The limits of the CDR3 on the DNA are not certain, so only TCRdb's listed CDR3 is given. This chain joins TRBV5-1 and TRBJ2-3. Germline-derived CDR1 and CDR2 are SGHRS and YFSETQ. The CDR3 has 8 residues if both end residues are counted. CDR3 residues: CASSSRVS.

This clonotype came up a few times. The genes are TRBV7-9 and TRBJ2-7, with D perhaps matching TRBD1 or TRBD2 (5 bases each). Trimming left V 4 bases short and J 4 bases short, with 14 bases between. Germline values: CDR1 SEHNR, CDR2 FQNEAQ (reference sequence). This CDR3 contains 14 residues. The CDR3 coding sequence is TGTGCCAGCAGCTCGACAGAGGGCGTTTACGAGCAGTACTTC. Amino acids: CASSSTEGVYEQYF. Looking up the rest from reference TRBV7-9 and TRBJ2-7 gives the full variable domain: DTGVSQNPRHKITKRGQNVTFRCDPISEHNRLYWYRQTLGQGPEFLTYFQNEAQLEKSRLLSDRFSAERPKGSFSTLEIQRTEQGDSAMYLCASSSTEGVYEQYFGPGTRLTVT.

The rearrangement links TRBV30 to TRBJ1-1; 8 bases line up with TRBD1. Unmatched junction bases numbered 10, after V lost 0 bases and J lost 4 bases. Germline lookup yields CDR1 GTSNPN and CDR2 SVGIG (reference sequence). The CDR3 has 16 amino acids. The CDR3 DNA sequence: TGTGCCTGGAGTGTACCCTGGACAGGGAAGGCCACTGAAGCTTTCTTT. As protein: CAWSVPWTGKATEAFF. The full variable domain, with the rest looked up from reference TRBV30 and TRBJ1-1, is SQTIHQWPATLVQPVGSPLSLECTVEGTSNPNLYWYRQAAGRGLQLLFYSVGIGQISSEVPQNLSASRPQDRQFILSSKKLLLSDSGFYLCAWSVPWTGKATEAFFGQGTRLTVV.

This chain connects TRBV4-2 to TRBJ2-7, with TRBD1 as a possible D gene (6 bases). This CDR3 spans 15 amino acids. Germline loops: CDR1 LGHNA, CDR2 YNFKEQ. The V end lost 1 base, the J end lost 4 bases, and 14 bases lay between the germline ends. The CDR3: CASSQVSGALYEQYF. DNA for the CDR3: TGTGCCAGCAGCCAAGTATCAGGGGCGTTGTACGAGCAGTACTTC.

The rearrangement uses TRBV20-1 and TRBJ2-3; 7 bases map to TRBD2. Germline V gives CDR1 DFQATT, CDR2 SNEGSKA (reference sequence). The CDR3 sequence is 13 residues long. V shed 6 bases and J 7 bases; nucleotides not matched to a gene: 10. The CDR3 DNA follows: TGCAGTGCCAGTGGGCGGGAGCGAAATACGCAGTATTTT. It specifies CSASGRERNTQYF.

This clonotype was recorded a few times. V gene TRBV12-3 or TRBV12-4 combines with J gene TRBJ2-7; 7 bases match TRBD1. The ends lost 7 bases at V and 2 bases at J; junction bases unmatched: 5. The length of the CDR3 is 13 residues. In DNA form, the CDR3 reads TGTGCCAGCACCACCGGGACAGCCTACGAGCAGTACTTC. Translating it yields CASTTGTAYEQYF.

This sequence joins TRBV29-1 and TRBJ2-1; TRBD2 aligns across 9 bases. Trimming removed 4 bases from V and 2 bases from J; junction bases left unmatched: 15. The CDR3 contains 18 residues. Germline loops: CDR1 SQVTM, CDR2 ANQGSEA. Here the CDR3 reads CSVVGLAGNEDTYNEQFF. CDR3 nucleotides: TGCAGCGTTGTTGGGCTAGCGGGGAACGAGGACACCTACAATGAGCAGTTCTTC.

This clonotype was counted between two and nine times. The genes are TRBV7-3 and TRBJ2-3; the match to TRBD2 covers 13 bases. Germline V CDR1 and CDR2: SGHTA, FQGTGA. This CDR3 has 20 amino acids. Unmatched junction bases numbered 12, after V lost 1 base and J lost 2 bases. The CDR3 region is CASSLKPGLAGKYSTDTQYF. CDR3 bases: TGTGCCAGCAGCTTAAAGCCGGGACTAGCGGGAAAATATTCCACAGATACGCAGTATTTT.

This clonotype came up once. This could be a read error, since a much larger clone is one nucleotide away. The rearrangement links TRBV10-3 to TRBJ2-3; 7 bases map to TRBD2. The length of the CDR3 is 17 residues. CDR1 is ENHRY and CDR2 is SYGVKD in the germline V gene. As DNA, the CDR3 is TGTTCCACCGCGGTTGAGGGAGGGGTCACTAGCACAGATACGCAGTATTTT. This translates into CSTAVEGGVTSTDTQYF.

This clonotype was counted ten times or more. The chain combines TRBV5-1 with TRBJ2-7, with 9 bases matching TRBD2. Germline CDR1 SGHRS, CDR2 YFSETQ. Trimming at V came to 0 bases and at J to 3 bases, leaving 7 bases not matched to a gene. CDR3 length: 16 amino acids. The CDR3 spells CASSLGDLAGFYEQYF. The CDR3 DNA sequence: TGCGCCAGCAGCTTGGGGGACCTAGCGGGATTCTACGAGCAGTACTTC.

This clonotype was counted ten times or more. The genes are TRBV7-9 and TRBJ2-1; D is uncertain. The CDR3 runs to 14 residues. Trimming removed 1 base at V and 0 bases at J, with 4 bases between. CDR1 is SEHNR, CDR2 FQNEAQ, per germline (reference sequence). The CDR3 DNA sequence: TGTGCCAGCAGCTTAGAGGGCTCCTACAATGAGCAGTTCTTC. The encoded protein is CASSLEGSYNEQFF.

This clonotype was picked up a small number of times. V and J are TRBV7-9 and TRBJ1-4; the D gene is possibly TRBD1 (5 bases). CDR1 SEHNR and CDR2 FQNEAQ come from the germline V gene (reference sequence). V lost 10 bases to trimming and J lost 5 bases, with 14 bases between them. The CDR3 has 13 amino acids. The CDR3 DNA sequence: TGTGCCACCACCGGGACGGTGAATGAAAAACTGTTTTTT. Translating gives CATTGTVNEKLFF. Looking up the rest from reference TRBV7-9 and TRBJ1-4 gives the full variable domain: DTGVSQNPRHKITKRGQNVTFRCDPISEHNRLYWYRQTLGQGPEFLTYFQNEAQLEKSRLLSDRFSAERPKGSFSTLEIQRTEQGDSAMYLCATTGTVNEKLFFGSGTQLSVL.

J is TRBJ1-5 and V is TRBV7-9; D not resolved. The CDR3 has 13 amino acids. Per the germline V gene, CDR1 is SEHNR and CDR2 is FQNEAQ (reference sequence). The V end was cut by 3 bases, the J end by 7 bases, with 10 bases between. The CDR3 protein is CASSFGVNQPQHF. The CDR3 bases are TGTGCCAGCAGCTTCGGGGTTAACCAGCCCCAGCATTTT.

V is TRBV7-8 and J is TRBJ2-1; TRBD2 agrees at 12 bases. The germline V gene encodes CDR1 SGHVS and CDR2 FQNEAQ. The ends lost 3 bases at V and 8 bases at J; junction bases unmatched: 5. This CDR3 region has 15 residues. CDR3 DNA: TGTGCCAGCAGCTTTGGGACTAGCGGGTACTATGAGCAGTTCTTC. Protein sequence: CASSFGTSGYYEQFF.

The gene calls are TRBV10-3 and TRBJ2-7; the D gene is possibly TRBD1 (5 bases). Trimming removed 2 bases from V and 4 bases from J, with 12 bases in between. Germline CDR1 and CDR2: ENHRY and SYGVKD. This CDR3 region has 14 residues. In nucleotides, the CDR3 is TGTGCCATCAGTGAGGGTGGGGCCGCGTACGAGCAGTACTTC. It translates to CAISEGGAAYEQYF.

The J gene is TRBJ2-1, the V gene TRBV15; 9 bases match TRBD2. Germline CDR1 is LNHNV and CDR2 is YYDKDF (reference sequence). The CDR3 extends over 16 amino acids. The V and J ends lost 1 base and 2 bases, in that order; junction bases with no gene match: 3. The CDR3 sequence: CATSRGASGTYNEQFF. In DNA, the CDR3 is TGTGCCACCAGCAGAGGGGCTAGCGGGACCTACAATGAGCAGTTCTTC.

V gene TRBV19 combines with J gene TRBJ1-1; the match to TRBD1 covers 7 bases. Germline loops: CDR1 LNHDA, CDR2 SQIVND (reference sequence). The CDR3 runs to 14 residues. V lost 4 bases and J lost 2; bases outside the gene matches: 4. CDR3: CASSSRDRNTEAFF. The CDR3 DNA sequence: TGTGCCAGTAGTAGCCGGGACAGAAACACTGAAGCTTTCTTT. Complete variable domain (other parts from reference TRBV19 and TRBJ1-1): DGGITQSPKYLFRKEGQNVTLSCEQNLNHDAMYWYRQDPGQGLRLIYYSQIVNDFQKGDIAEGYSVSREKKESFPLTVTSAQKNPTAFYLCASSSRDRNTEAFFGQGTRLTVV.

This clonotype was found a few times. The chain recombines TRBV5-1 with TRBJ2-1, with 8 bases that match TRBD1. There are 15 residues in the CDR3. The trim removed 4 bases at V and 6 bases at J, leaving 9 bases unmatched. From germline, CDR1 is SGHRS and CDR2 YFSETQ. CDR3 nucleotide sequence: TGCGCCAGCAGCCCCGGACAGGGTTTTGGCAATGAGCAGTTCTTC. It is translated as CASSPGQGFGNEQFF.

The table lists this clonotype with a few counts. This chain joins TRBV7-9 and TRBJ2-7, with 7 bases lining up with TRBD1. The V gene end was trimmed by 2 bases and the J gene end by 2 bases; junction bases not matched to a gene: 9. Per the germline V gene, CDR1 is SEHNR and CDR2 is FQNEAQ (reference sequence). The CDR3 sequence is 16 residues long. This CDR3 is CASSLILGTEAYEQYF. The CDR3 DNA reads TGTGCCAGCAGCTTAATCCTCGGGACAGAGGCCTACGAGCAGTACTTC. The whole variable domain, filled in from reference TRBV7-9 and TRBJ2-7, reads DTGVSQNPRHKITKRGQNVTFRCDPISEHNRLYWYRQTLGQGPEFLTYFQNEAQLEKSRLLSDRFSAERPKGSFSTLEIQRTEQGDSAMYLCASSLILGTEAYEQYFGPGTRLTVT.

A few counts support this clonotype. The J gene is TRBJ2-7, the V gene TRBV27, with 7 bases identical to TRBD1. From germline, CDR1 is MNHEY and CDR2 SMNVEV (reference sequence). The V and J ends lost 6 bases and 0 bases, in that order; junction bases with no gene match: 11. The CDR3 sequence is 16 residues long. CDR3 DNA sequence: TGTGCCAGCAGCCCCGTACCGGGACAGAGCTCCTACGAGCAGTACTTC. This translates into CASSPVPGQSSYEQYF.